This T cell receptor beta chain was identified during a study of T cell changes during pregnancy in multiple sclerosis. Profiling relied on immunoSEQ multiplex PCR, and the TCRdb table lists in-frame clones only, not all of them. The sample contains under 70,000 clones, 91% of which appear only once. The TCR originated in a female donor in good health, enrolled as a control in a pregnancy study. This material consisted of peripheral blood, taken after pregnancy.

The CDR3 loop reads CASSFLAGGTSTDTQYF. Written as DNA, the CDR3 is TGCGCCAGCAGCTTTCTAGCGGGGGGCACTAGCACAGATACGCAGTATTTT. This sequence joins TRBV5-1 and TRBJ2-3, with 11 nucleotides matching TRBD2. CDR1 and CDR2 (germline): SGHRS, YFSETQ. The length of the CDR3 is 17 residues. J gave up 0 bases and V 2 bases, and 5 bases lay outside the gene matches.